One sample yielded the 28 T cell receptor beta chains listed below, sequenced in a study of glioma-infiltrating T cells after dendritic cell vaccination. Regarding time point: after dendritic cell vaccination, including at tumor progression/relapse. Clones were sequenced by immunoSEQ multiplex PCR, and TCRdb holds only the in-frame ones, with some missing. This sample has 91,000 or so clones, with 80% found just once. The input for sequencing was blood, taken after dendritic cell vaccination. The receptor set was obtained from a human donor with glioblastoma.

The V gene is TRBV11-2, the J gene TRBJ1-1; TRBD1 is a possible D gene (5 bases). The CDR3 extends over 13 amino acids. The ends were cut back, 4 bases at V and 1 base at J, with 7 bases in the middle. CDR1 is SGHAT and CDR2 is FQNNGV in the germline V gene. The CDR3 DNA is TGTGCCAGCAGCTCGGACACGAACACTGAAGCTTTCTTT. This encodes CASSSDTNTEAFF.

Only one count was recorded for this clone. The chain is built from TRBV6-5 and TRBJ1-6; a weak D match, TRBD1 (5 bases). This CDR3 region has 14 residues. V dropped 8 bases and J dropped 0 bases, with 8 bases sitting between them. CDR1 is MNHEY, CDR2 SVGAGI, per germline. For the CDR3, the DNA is TGTGCCAGCCGAGACAGCTCCTATAATTCACCCCTCCACTTT. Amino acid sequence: CASRDSSYNSPLHF.

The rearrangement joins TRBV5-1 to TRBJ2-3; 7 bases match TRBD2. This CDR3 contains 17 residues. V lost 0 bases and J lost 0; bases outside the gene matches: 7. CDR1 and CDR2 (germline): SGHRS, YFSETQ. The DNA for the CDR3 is TGCGCCAGCAGCTTGGGTGCTAGCGGTGCTAGCACAGATACGCAGTATTTT. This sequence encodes CASSLGASGASTDTQYF.

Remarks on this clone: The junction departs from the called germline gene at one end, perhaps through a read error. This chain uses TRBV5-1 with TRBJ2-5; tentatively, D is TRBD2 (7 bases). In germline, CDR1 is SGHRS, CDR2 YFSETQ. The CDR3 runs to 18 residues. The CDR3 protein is CASSLWPGVGGLQGTQYF. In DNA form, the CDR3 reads TGCGCCAGCAGCTTGTGGCCAGGGGTCGGGGGGCTTCAAGGGACCCAGTACTTC.

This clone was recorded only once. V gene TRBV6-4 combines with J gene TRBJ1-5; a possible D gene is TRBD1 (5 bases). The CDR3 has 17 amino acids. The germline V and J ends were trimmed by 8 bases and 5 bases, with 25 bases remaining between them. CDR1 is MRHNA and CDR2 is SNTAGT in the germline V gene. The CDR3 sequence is CASGPLGRGSLYQPQHF. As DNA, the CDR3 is TGTGCCAGCGGCCCCCTGGGGCGGGGGAGTCTGTATCAGCCCCAGCATTTT.

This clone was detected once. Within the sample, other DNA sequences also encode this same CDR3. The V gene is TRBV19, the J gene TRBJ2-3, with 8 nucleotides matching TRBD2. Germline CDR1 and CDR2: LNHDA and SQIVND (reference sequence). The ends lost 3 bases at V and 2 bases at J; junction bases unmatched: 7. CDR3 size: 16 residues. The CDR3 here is CASSIHIAGYTDTQYF. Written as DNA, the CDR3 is TGTGCCAGTAGTATCCATATAGCGGGATACACAGATACGCAGTATTTT.

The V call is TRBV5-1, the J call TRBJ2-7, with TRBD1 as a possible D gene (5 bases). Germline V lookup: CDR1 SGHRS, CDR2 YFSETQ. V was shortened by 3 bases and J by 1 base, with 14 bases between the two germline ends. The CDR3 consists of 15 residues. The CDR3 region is CASSWGDDRSYEQYF. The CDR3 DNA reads TGCGCCAGCAGCTGGGGCGATGACAGATCCTACGAGCAGTACTTC.

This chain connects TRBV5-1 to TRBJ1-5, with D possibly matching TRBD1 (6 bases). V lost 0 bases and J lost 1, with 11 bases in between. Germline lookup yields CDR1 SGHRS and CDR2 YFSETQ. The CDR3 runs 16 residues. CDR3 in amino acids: CASSLGVRGSNQPQHF. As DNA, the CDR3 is TGCGCCAGCAGCTTGGGAGTTAGGGGGAGCAATCAGCCCCAGCATTTT.

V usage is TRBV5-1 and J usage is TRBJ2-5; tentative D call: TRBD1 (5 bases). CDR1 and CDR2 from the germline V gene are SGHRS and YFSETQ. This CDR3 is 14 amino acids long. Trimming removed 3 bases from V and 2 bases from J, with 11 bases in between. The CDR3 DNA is TGCGCCAGCAGCTCCATGACAGTTCAAGAGACCCAGTACTTC. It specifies CASSSMTVQETQYF.

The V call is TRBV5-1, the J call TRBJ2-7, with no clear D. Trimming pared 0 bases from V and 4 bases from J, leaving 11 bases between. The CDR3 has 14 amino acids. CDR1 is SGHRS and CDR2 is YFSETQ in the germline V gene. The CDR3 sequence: CASSLDSKLYEQYF. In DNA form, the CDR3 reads TGCGCCAGCAGCTTGGACTCCAAACTATACGAGCAGTACTTC.

DNA of the CDR3: TGTGCCAGCGGACAGGGCAAGCGCTATGGCTACACCTTC. Amino acids: CASGQGKRYGYTF. The chain employs TRBV6-5 and TRBJ1-2; TRBD1 matches 8 bases. The CDR3 has 13 amino acids. Germline lookup yields CDR1 MNHEY and CDR2 SVGAGI. V shed 8 bases and J 4 bases; nucleotides not matched to a gene: 6.

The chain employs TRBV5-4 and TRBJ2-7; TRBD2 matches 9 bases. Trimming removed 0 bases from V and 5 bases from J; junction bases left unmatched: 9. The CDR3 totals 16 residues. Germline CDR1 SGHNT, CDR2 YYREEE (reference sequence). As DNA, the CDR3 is TGTGCCAGCAGCTTGGGACCCGGCGGGAGGGTTAACGAGCAGTACTTC. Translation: CASSLGPGGRVNEQYF. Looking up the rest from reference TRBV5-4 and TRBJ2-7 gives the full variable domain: ETGVTQSPTHLIKTRGQQVTLRCSSQSGHNTVSWYQQALGQGPQFIFQYYREEENGRGNFPPRFSGLQFPNYSSELNVNALELDDSALYLCASSLGPGGRVNEQYFGPGTRLTVT.

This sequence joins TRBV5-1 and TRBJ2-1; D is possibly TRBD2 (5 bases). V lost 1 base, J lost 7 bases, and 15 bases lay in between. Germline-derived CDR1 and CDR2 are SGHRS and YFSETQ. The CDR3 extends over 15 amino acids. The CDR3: CASSLLRDMTNEQFF. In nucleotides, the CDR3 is TGCGCCAGCAGCTTGCTCCGGGATATGACGAATGAGCAGTTCTTC.

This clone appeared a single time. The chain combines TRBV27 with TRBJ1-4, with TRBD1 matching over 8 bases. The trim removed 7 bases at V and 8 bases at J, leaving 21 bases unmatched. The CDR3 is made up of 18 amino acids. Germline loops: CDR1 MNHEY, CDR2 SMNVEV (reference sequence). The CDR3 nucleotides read TGTGCCAGCACTAAATCGGCCAGGGGGCAGGCGTTCGGAGAAAAACTGTTTTTT. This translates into CASTKSARGQAFGEKLFF.

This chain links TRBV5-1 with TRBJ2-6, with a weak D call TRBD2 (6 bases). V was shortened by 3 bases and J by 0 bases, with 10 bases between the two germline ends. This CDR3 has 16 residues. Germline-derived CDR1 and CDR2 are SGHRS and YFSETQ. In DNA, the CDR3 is TGCGCCAGCAGCTCGGGACTGCTCTCTGGGGCCAACGTCCTGACTTTC. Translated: CASSSGLLSGANVLTF.

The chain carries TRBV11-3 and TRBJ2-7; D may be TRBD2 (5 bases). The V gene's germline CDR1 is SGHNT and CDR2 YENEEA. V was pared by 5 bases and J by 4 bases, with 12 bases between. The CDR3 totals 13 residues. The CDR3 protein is CASSHGESYEQYF. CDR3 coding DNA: TGTGCCAGCAGCCACGGGGAGTCTTACGAGCAGTACTTC.

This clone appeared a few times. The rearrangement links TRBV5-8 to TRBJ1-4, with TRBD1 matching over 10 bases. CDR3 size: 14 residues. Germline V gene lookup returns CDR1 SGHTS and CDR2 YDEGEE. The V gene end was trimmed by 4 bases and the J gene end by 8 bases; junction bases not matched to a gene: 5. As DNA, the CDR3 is TGTGCCAGCAGCCTGGACAGGGGGAGCGAAAAACTGTTTTTT. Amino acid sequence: CASSLDRGSEKLFF. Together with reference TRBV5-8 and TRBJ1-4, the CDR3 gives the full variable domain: EAGVTQSPTHLIKTRGQQATLRCSPISGHTSVYWYQQALGLGLQFLLWYDEGEERNRGNFPPRFSGRQFPNYSSELNVNALELEDSALYLCASSLDRGSEKLFFGSGTQLSVL.

The CDR3 DNA is TGCGCCAGCAGCAAAGAGACAGGGGCCAATCAGCCCCAGCATTTT. It is translated as CASSKETGANQPQHF. The genes are TRBV5-1 and TRBJ1-5; 8 nucleotides agree with TRBD1. The CDR3 consists of 15 residues. Trimming took 4 bases from V and 3 from J; bases not matched to a gene: 6. Germline V CDR1 and CDR2: SGHRS, YFSETQ.

The CDR3 nucleotides are TGCGCCAGCAGCGGGACAGGGTCTGACTCTGGAAACACCATATATTTT. Protein sequence: CASSGTGSDSGNTIYF. The rearrangement links TRBV5-1 to TRBJ1-3, with 9 bases aligning to TRBD1. This CDR3 has 16 amino acids. V lost 4 bases and J lost 0; bases outside the gene matches: 5. Germline assignment: CDR1 SGHRS and CDR2 YFSETQ.

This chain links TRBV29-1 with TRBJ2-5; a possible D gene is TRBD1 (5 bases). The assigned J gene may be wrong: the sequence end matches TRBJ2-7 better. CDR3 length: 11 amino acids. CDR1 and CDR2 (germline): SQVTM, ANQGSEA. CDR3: CSVTVLYEQYF. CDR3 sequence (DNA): TGCAGCGTGACAGTCCTCTACGAGCAGTACTTC.

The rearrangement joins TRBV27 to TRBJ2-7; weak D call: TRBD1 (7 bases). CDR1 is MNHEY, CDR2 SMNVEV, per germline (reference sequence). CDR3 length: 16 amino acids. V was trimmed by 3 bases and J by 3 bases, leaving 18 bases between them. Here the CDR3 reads CASSFRRAGGGYEQYF. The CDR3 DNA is TGTGCCAGCAGTTTTAGGCGGGCAGGGGGAGGCTACGAGCAGTACTTC.

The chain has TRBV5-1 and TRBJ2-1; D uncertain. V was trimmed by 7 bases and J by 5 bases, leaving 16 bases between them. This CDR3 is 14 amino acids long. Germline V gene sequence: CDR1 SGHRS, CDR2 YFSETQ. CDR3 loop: CASAPRIGHNEQFF. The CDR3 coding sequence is TGCGCCAGCGCACCTAGGATTGGTCACAATGAGCAGTTCTTC. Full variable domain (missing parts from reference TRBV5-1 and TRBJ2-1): KAGVTQTPRYLIKTRGQQVTLSCSPISGHRSVSWYQQTPGQGLQFLFEYFSETQRNKGNFPGRFSGRQFSNSRSEMNVSTLELGDSALYLCASAPRIGHNEQFFGPGTRLTVL.

In DNA, the CDR3 is TGTGCCAGCAGCAGCCGTGTCGGCGGGGGCAATCAGCCCCAGCATTTT. Its protein is CASSSRVGGGNQPQHF. The rearrangement uses TRBV2 and TRBJ1-5, with no clear D. The CDR3 runs 16 residues. The V gene's germline CDR1 is SNHLY and CDR2 FYNNEI. Trimming removed 6 bases from V and 2 bases from J, with 17 bases in between.

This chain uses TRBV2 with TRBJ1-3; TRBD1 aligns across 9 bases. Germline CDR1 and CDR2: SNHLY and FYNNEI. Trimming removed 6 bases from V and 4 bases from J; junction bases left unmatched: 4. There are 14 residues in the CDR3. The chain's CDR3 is CASRDRGYGNTIYF. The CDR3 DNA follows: TGTGCCAGCAGGGACAGGGGTTACGGAAACACCATATATTTT. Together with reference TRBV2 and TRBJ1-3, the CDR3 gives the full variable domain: EPEVTQTPSHQVTQMGQEVILRCVPISNHLYFYWYRQILGQKVEFLVSFYNNEISEKSEIFDDQFSVERPDGSNFTLKIRSTKLEDSAMYFCASRDRGYGNTIYFGEGSWLTVV.

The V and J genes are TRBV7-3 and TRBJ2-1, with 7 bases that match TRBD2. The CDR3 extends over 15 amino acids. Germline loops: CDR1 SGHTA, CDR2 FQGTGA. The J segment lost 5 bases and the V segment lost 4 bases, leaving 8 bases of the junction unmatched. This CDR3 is CASSSSGTVNNEQFF. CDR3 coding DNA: TGTGCCAGCAGCTCGAGCGGGACCGTAAACAATGAGCAGTTCTTC.

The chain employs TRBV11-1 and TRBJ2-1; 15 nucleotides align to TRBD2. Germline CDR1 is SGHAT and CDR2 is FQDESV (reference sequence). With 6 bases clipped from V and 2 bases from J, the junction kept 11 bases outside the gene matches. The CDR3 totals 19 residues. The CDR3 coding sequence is TGTGCCAGCAGTGGAGTGGGGACTAGCGGGAGGACAACCTACAATGAGCAGTTCTTC. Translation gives CASSGVGTSGRTTYNEQFF.

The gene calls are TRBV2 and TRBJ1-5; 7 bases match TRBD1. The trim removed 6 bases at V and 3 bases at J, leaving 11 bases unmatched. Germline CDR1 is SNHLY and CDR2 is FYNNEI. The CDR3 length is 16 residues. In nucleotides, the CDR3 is TGTGCCAGCAGGGGGACAGCCGCCGGGGACAATCAGCCCCAGCATTTT. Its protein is CASRGTAAGDNQPQHF.

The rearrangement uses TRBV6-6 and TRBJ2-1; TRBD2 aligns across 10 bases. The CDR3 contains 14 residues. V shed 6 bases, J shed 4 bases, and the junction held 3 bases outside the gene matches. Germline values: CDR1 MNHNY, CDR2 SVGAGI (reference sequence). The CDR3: CASRGTSVYNEQFF. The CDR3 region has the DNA TGTGCCAGCAGGGGGACTAGCGTTTACAATGAGCAGTTCTTC.